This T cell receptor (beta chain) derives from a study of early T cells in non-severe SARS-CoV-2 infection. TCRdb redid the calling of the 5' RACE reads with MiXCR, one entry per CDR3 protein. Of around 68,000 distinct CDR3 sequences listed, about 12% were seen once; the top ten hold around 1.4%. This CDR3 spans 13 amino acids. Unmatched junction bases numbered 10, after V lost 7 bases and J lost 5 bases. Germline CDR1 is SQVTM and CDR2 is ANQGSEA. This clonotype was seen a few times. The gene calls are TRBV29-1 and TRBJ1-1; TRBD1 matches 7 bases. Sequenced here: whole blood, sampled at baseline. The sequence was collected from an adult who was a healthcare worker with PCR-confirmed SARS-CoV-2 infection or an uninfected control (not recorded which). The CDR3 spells CSGIHRGSTEAFF. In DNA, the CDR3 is TGCAGCGGTATCCACAGGGGAAGTACTGAAGCTTTCTTT.